This TCR beta chain appears in the sequencing data of a study of cytomegalovirus exposure and HLA in healthy donors. At the time of sampling, donors were nominally healthy, though unrecorded immune exposures were likely. About this clone: Its antigen is currently unknown.

V dropped 1 base and J dropped 5; count of bases not matched to a gene: 3. CDR1 SGHTA and CDR2 FQGNSA come from the germline V gene. This CDR3 contains 14 residues. Both 60 Vbeta primers and 13 Jbeta primers went into the PCR. Profiling relied on immunoSEQ multiplex PCR, and the TCRdb table lists in-frame clones only, not all of them. The sample shows about 130,000 clones, roughly four fifths of them seen only once. Study-wide results and caveats: Sequencing had likely introduced a cluster of highly shared sequence variants as an artifact. The authors later found TCR association rates varying by HLA locus, with DRB1 most and HLA-C fewest. A few chains linked to CMV were shown in vitro to be specific for CMV antigens.

What was sequenced was PBMCs. The receptor was isolated from a man aged 30 to 39 in good health and CMV-seronegative. The gene calls are TRBV7-2 and TRBJ2-3; TRBD2 aligns across 7 bases. The CDR3 sequence is CASSLERGGDTQYF. CDR3 bases: TGTGCCAGCAGCTTAGAGCGGGGTGGAGATACGCAGTATTTT.